Listed here are 9 T cell receptor beta chains from one sample, sequenced in a study of neurological immune-mediated disorders. One entry per CDR3 protein, called by TCRdb with MiXCR from the 5' RACE reads. Among over 60,000 distinct CDR3 sequences, 4.8% were seen once, and the ten largest hold 2% to 2.5%. The sample taken for sequencing was PBMCs. Receptors originate from an older woman with multiple sclerosis.

This clonotype has ten or more counts. The chain employs TRBV20-1 and TRBJ1-1; possible D gene TRBD1, 5 bases. Germline V gene lookup returns CDR1 DFQATT and CDR2 SNEGSKA (reference sequence). V was shortened by 6 bases and J by 1 base, with 18 bases between the two germline ends. CDR3 length: 15 residues. The DNA of the CDR3 is TGCAGTGCCAGATACCCAGGGAAGGCGAACACTGAAGCTTTCTTT. It is translated as CSARYPGKANTEAFF.

This clonotype has at least ten counts. This chain connects TRBV4-1 to TRBJ2-4; 8 bases are a match to TRBD2. Germline V lookup: CDR1 MGHRA, CDR2 YSYEKL. The CDR3 length is 15 residues. Germline trimming cut 0 bases from V and 7 bases from J; bases unmatched to any gene: 5. This CDR3 reads CASSQDSGVGNIQYF. The CDR3 nucleotides are TGCGCCAGCAGCCAAGATAGCGGGGTTGGGAACATTCAGTACTTC.

This chain connects TRBV19 to TRBJ1-4; unclear D gene. The germline CDR1 and CDR2 sequences are LNHDA and SQIVND (reference sequence). The CDR3 is 15 amino acids. Trimming left V 6 bases short and J 0 bases short, with 11 bases between. The CDR3 reads CASRKTGSTNEKLFF. CDR3 sequence (DNA): TGTGCCAGTAGGAAAACTGGGTCAACTAATGAAAAACTGTTTTTT.

The sample holds many counts of this clonotype. The chain links TRBV7-2 to TRBJ2-7; 10 bases agree with TRBD2. There are 15 residues in the CDR3. Germline values: CDR1 SGHTA, CDR2 FQGNSA. The J segment lost 4 bases and the V segment lost 4 bases, leaving 7 bases of the junction unmatched. CDR3 sequence: CASSSTSGYLYEQYF. The DNA of the CDR3 is TGTGCCAGCAGCTCGACTAGCGGGTATCTGTACGAGCAGTACTTC.

This clonotype was counted at least ten times. The chain employs TRBV6-5 and TRBJ2-7; 8 bases map to TRBD2. CDR1 is MNHEY, CDR2 SVGAGI, per germline. The CDR3 extends over 16 amino acids. Unmatched junction bases numbered 8, after V lost 2 bases and J lost 2 bases. The DNA of the CDR3 is TGTGCCAGCAGTTACGCCAATAGCGGGATCCCCTACGAGCAGTACTTC. It codes for CASSYANSGIPYEQYF.

This clonotype has at least ten counts. The V and J genes are TRBV7-9 and TRBJ2-5; TRBD1 matches at 9 bases. Germline lookup yields CDR1 SEHNR and CDR2 FQNEAQ (reference sequence). This CDR3 spans 12 amino acids. J lost 3 bases, V lost 11 bases, and 4 bases had no gene match. The CDR3 protein is CAGTGKEETQYF. The CDR3 DNA reads as TGTGCCGGGACAGGGAAAGAAGAGACCCAGTACTTC.

V is TRBV15 and J is TRBJ1-5; possibly TRBD1 for D (5 bases). Germline CDR1 reads LNHNV; CDR2 reads YYDKDF (reference sequence). The CDR3 is 14 amino acids. V was trimmed by 4 bases and J by 7 bases, leaving 14 bases between them. CDR3 amino acids: CATSTNWGSQPQHF. The DNA for the CDR3 is TGTGCCACCAGCACCAACTGGGGGTCCCAGCCCCAGCATTTT.

The chain recombines TRBV20-1 with TRBJ1-1; no firm D call. Germline CDR1 reads DFQATT; CDR2 reads SNEGSKA (reference sequence). The CDR3 is 14 residues long. V was cut by 2 bases and J by 4 bases, with 14 bases left in between. In DNA, the CDR3 is TGCAGTGCTAGAAAGGAAGGTTTTGGCACTGAAGCTTTCTTT. This gives the protein CSARKEGFGTEAFF.

There are a few counts of this clonotype. V gene TRBV18 combines with J gene TRBJ2-2, with D unresolved. V lost 3 bases to trimming and J lost 4 bases, with 3 bases between them. This CDR3 contains 12 residues. CDR1 and CDR2 (germline): KGHSH, LQKENI. The CDR3 DNA reads TGTGCCAGCTCACCGACCACCGGGGAGCTGTTTTTT. Its protein product is CASSPTTGELFF.